Following are 8 T cell receptor beta chains from one sample sequenced in a study of shared clonotypes between healthy human individuals. Profiled with immunoSEQ multiplex PCR; TCRdb holds only in-frame clones, not every one. This table holds hundreds of thousands of clones, 79% found once. Sample: PBMCs. The receptors were sampled from a woman in her forties in good health. Some clones in this sample may be carry-over from other donors' samples.

On this clone itself: This may stem from a read error, because a much larger clone lies one nucleotide away. The chain links TRBV2 to TRBJ2-5; D is undetermined. V dropped 2 bases and J dropped 5 bases, with 6 bases sitting between them. This CDR3 region has 12 residues. In germline, CDR1 is SNHLY, CDR2 FYNNEI. The DNA for the CDR3 is TGTGCCAGCAGTGAATTGGGGGAGACCCAGTACTTC. Protein: CASSELGETQYF.

The chain is built from TRBV20-1 and TRBJ2-3, with unresolved D. V lost 6 bases to trimming and J lost 10 bases, with 14 bases between them. This CDR3 spans 11 amino acids. Germline assignment: CDR1 DFQATT and CDR2 SNEGSKA (reference sequence). CDR3 DNA: TGCAGTGCAAGCTGGGGTTCGGCGCAGTATTTT. Its translation: CSASWGSAQYF.

The CDR3 region has the DNA TGTGCCAGCAGTGGGACAGGGGGGCAAGAGACCCAGTACTTC. Translating it yields CASSGTGGQETQYF. The chain uses TRBV2 and TRBJ2-5; 10 bases align to TRBD1. The germline gives CDR1 SNHLY, CDR2 FYNNEI. The CDR3 totals 14 residues. V lost 4 bases and J lost 2; bases outside the gene matches: 1.

V gene TRBV21-1 combines with J gene TRBJ2-1. TRBV21-1 is deemed a pseudogene. The CDR3 spans 17 residues. The CDR3 here is CASSKGGISSFRNEQFF. The CDR3 nucleotides are TGTGCCAGCAGCAAAGGGGGGATTTCTAGCTTCCGCAATGAGCAGTTCTTC.

The table lists this clone with a count of one. This may come from a read error, since a much larger clone is one base off. Other DNA sequences in the same sample also yield this CDR3. The V call is TRBV5-5, the J call TRBJ2-7, with D unclear. V was cut by 2 bases and J by 3 bases, with 3 bases left in between. Germline CDR1 SGHKS, CDR2 YYEKEE (reference sequence). The CDR3 covers 11 residues. CDR3: CASSFHYEQYF. In DNA, the CDR3 is TGTGCCAGCAGCTTTCACTACGAGCAGTACTTC. Supplemented by reference TRBV5-5 and TRBJ2-7, the full variable domain reads DAGVTQSPTHLIKTRGQQVTLRCSPISGHKSVSWYQQVLGQGPQFIFQYYEKEERGRGNFPDRFSARQFPNYSSELNVNALLLGDSALYLCASSFHYEQYFGPGTRLTVT.

This chain joins TRBV6-4 and TRBJ1-2, with D unresolved. V was cut by 2 bases and J by 8 bases, with 9 bases left in between. Germline V gives CDR1 MRHNA, CDR2 SNTAGT. The CDR3 runs 12 residues. CDR3 amino acids: CASSDPDEGYTF. The CDR3 coding sequence is TGTGCCAGCAGTGACCCAGACGAGGGCTACACCTTC.

The chain is built from TRBV5-6 and TRBJ2-7, with a possible D match to TRBD1 (7 bases). The V gene lost 1 base and the J gene lost 6 bases, with 11 bases spanning the gap. The CDR3 extends over 13 amino acids. Germline-derived CDR1 and CDR2 are SGHDT and YYEEEE. This chain's CDR3 is CASSLRRGLEQYF. The CDR3 DNA reads as TGTGCCAGCAGCTTGAGGAGGGGGCTCGAGCAGTACTTC.

This clone occurred a few times. At the DNA level, this CDR3 is encoded by other sequences in the same sample as well. The gene calls are TRBV6-4 and TRBJ2-2; TRBD1 might be the D (5 bases). The CDR3 has 14 residues. Trimming stripped 0 bases from V and 3 bases from J, with 5 bases between. Per the germline V gene, CDR1 is MRHNA and CDR2 is SNTAGT. The CDR3 spells CASSDSGDTGELFF. Here the CDR3 DNA reads TGTGCCAGCAGTGACTCAGGGGACACCGGGGAGCTGTTTTTT.